What follows is one T cell receptor beta chain and its context. Its antigen has not been determined. No base quality information exists; no much larger clone differs at one position. The collaborating institutions used their own protocols to collect whole blood in K2EDTA tubes. For TCRbeta analysis, collaborators shipped samples in one of three forms: frozen whole blood, isolated PBMCs, or DNA extracted from either of those sample types. TCRbeta CDR3 regions were amplified from genomic DNA using the immunoSEQ Assay, a bias-controlled multiplex PCR. Regarding the original processing steps: Nucleated cell counts per sample were estimated from amplification of reference gene primers within the assay. To quantify the absolute abundance of each unique TCRbeta CDR3 rearrangement, sequence reads were collapsed and filtered. Productive Simpson clonality was computed per sample as the square root of Simpson's diversity index over productive rearrangements. This is the immuneACCESS table as TCRdb keeps it, with only in-frame sequences that have V and J called. A part of the clones is gone; compared with another copy, unresolved V genes explain less than half, and the rest is unexplained. The D gene and trimming were derived from the DNA, and the V and J assignments and clone size from that table. In all, the sample holds some 260,000 clones, and over 70% of those were seen once. Jointly, the top ten make up around 3.4% of the sample.

This specimen belongs to a study of blood T cell repertoires in COVID-19 (dated by TCRdb to about 2020). Concerning the study at large: Samples from collaborators originated in the United States, Italy and Spain and spanned both the acute and convalescent phases of COVID-19. The samples were drawn from two sources: the first 160 participants of the ongoing ImmuneRACE study, and 950 to 1,500 subjects contributed by 6 global collaborators. Where HLA class I and class II types were available, the types were taken from metadata supplied by the sample provider, not from assay-based typing. The prospective study material was composed of cDNA or gDNA derived from T cells, B-cell-depleted T cells, or PBMCs. Deeply sampled blood TCRbeta repertoires from subjects exposed to, actively infected with, or recovered from COVID-19 were included in the dataset. A de-identified subject ID, COVID-19 status, age in years and sex were almost always included in the sample metadata. The repertoires were made available in a free public database intended to serve as a resource for research on the immune response to SARS-CoV-2.

Findings and caveats that apply to the study as a whole: The quantity of clinical and demographic metadata differed by source and by participant and was supplied without curation.

Trimming takes 6 bases from V and 9 bases from J, and the germline ends sit 15 bases apart. CDR1 and CDR2 are drawn from the germline V gene: MNHEY, SVGAGI. The CDR3 starts with the cysteine, ends with the phenylalanine, and has 14 residues. Only the CDR3 region is kept as DNA, spanning 42 bases read in frame from base 1. The chain links TRBV6-5 with TRBJ1-6; the D gene is not confidently resolved. The TCR sequence derives from a woman older than 75 with acute or convalescent COVID-19. The specimen was peripheral blood. The CDR3 region has the sequence CASRETRPLSPLHF. The DNA sequence reads TGTGCCAGCAGGGAGACTCGGCCTCTTTCACCCCTCCACTTT.